The 3 T cell receptor beta chains in this list originate from one sample, sequenced in a study of CD4 T cells in relation to SARS-CoV-2 and coronaviruses. Clones were sequenced by immunoSEQ multiplex PCR, and TCRdb holds only the in-frame ones, with some missing. The sample records more than 50,000 clones, just over 85% being singletons. Before the COVID-19 pandemic, during about 2011-2019, CD4+ T cells were taken from unexposed donors. Material: memory CD4+ T cells from PBMCs. All receptors derive from a human donor in good health.

The rearrangement joins TRBV27 to TRBJ2-7, with TRBD2 identical over 8 bases. The J segment lost 1 base and the V segment lost 7 bases, leaving 9 bases of the junction unmatched. This CDR3 region has 15 residues. In germline, CDR1 is MNHEY, CDR2 SMNVEV (reference sequence). The CDR3 DNA reads TGTGCCAGCACCCGTCGGATAGCGGGATCCTACGAGCAGTACTTC. Translation: CASTRRIAGSYEQYF.

The V gene is TRBV18, the J gene TRBJ2-2; D unclear. The CDR3 runs to 14 residues. Trimming shortened V by 3 bases and J by 5 bases, and 10 bases separated the two germline ends. CDR1 is KGHSH and CDR2 is LQKENI in the germline V gene. The CDR3 region has the DNA TGTGCCAGCTCACCGGGCGGACGGACCGGGGAGCTGTTTTTT. Translating it yields CASSPGGRTGELFF.

The V gene is TRBV15, the J gene TRBJ2-7; 7 bases align to TRBD2. The J segment lost 1 base and the V segment lost 3 bases, leaving 9 bases of the junction unmatched. Germline V gives CDR1 LNHNV, CDR2 YYDKDF (reference sequence). This CDR3 is built from 16 residues. CDR3 loop: CATSSRFAGASYEQYF. The CDR3 DNA reads TGTGCCACCAGCAGCCGTTTCGCGGGAGCGTCCTACGAGCAGTACTTC.